Listed here are 22 T cell receptor beta chains from one sample, sequenced in a study of T cell clonotyping in hematopoietic cell transplantation. Method: immunoSEQ multiplex PCR; TCRdb's copy keeps in-frame clones and lacks some. The sample gives about 6,700 clones, 37% of which show up once; around 20% is in the top ten. Material: peripheral blood mononuclear cells, obtained 30 days after allogeneic stem cell transplant. The receptor set was obtained from a female patient aged 55-70 years who had an allogeneic stem cell transplant, so the T cells may come from the graft donor. Some clones in this sample may be carry-over from other donors' samples.

The J gene is TRBJ2-4, the V gene TRBV30, with 7 bases aligning to TRBD2. After removal of 2 bases from V and 0 bases from J, the junction contained 7 bases not matched to a gene. The CDR3 has 16 residues. CDR1 and CDR2 from the germline V gene are GTSNPN and SVGIG (reference sequence). The CDR3 sequence: CAWSKGGNLAKNIQYF. CDR3 in DNA: TGTGCCTGGAGTAAGGGAGGGAATTTAGCCAAAAACATTCAGTACTTC. Supplemented by reference TRBV30 and TRBJ2-4, the full variable domain reads SQTIHQWPATLVQPVGSPLSLECTVEGTSNPNLYWYRQAAGRGLQLLFYSVGIGQISSEVPQNLSASRPQDRQFILSSKKLLLSDSGFYLCAWSKGGNLAKNIQYFGAGTRLSVL.

As DNA, the CDR3 is TGTGCCTGGAGTGGGAGTCCATACGAGCAGTACTTC. This encodes CAWSGSPYEQYF. The chain carries TRBV30 and TRBJ2-7, with D hard to call. The CDR3 spans 12 residues. V lost 1 base to trimming and J lost 4 bases, with 8 bases between them. Germline V CDR1 and CDR2: GTSNPN, SVGIG (reference sequence).

J is TRBJ1-6 and V is TRBV6-4, with D unresolved. This CDR3 spans 13 amino acids. From germline, CDR1 is MRHNA and CDR2 SNTAGT. Between the trimmed V and J ends, which lost 0 bases and 10 bases, there was a span of 7 bases. The CDR3: CASSDSLGSPLHF. Here the CDR3 DNA reads TGTGCCAGCAGTGACTCTCTAGGCTCACCCCTCCACTTT.

This rearrangement joins TRBV28 to TRBJ2-1; TRBD2 agrees at 12 bases. J was trimmed by 7 bases and V by 3 bases; bases with no gene match: 4. In germline, CDR1 is MDHEN, CDR2 SYDVKM. The CDR3 covers 15 residues. The CDR3 here is CASSFGLAGSNEQFF. The CDR3 nucleotides read TGTGCCAGCAGTTTCGGACTAGCGGGAAGTAATGAGCAGTTCTTC.

V is TRBV29-1 and J is TRBJ2-7; D gene ambiguous. V shed 4 bases and J shed 5 bases, with 12 bases lying between them. This CDR3 has 12 amino acids. CDR1 is SQVTM, CDR2 ANQGSEA, per germline. Here the CDR3 DNA reads TGCAGCGTTGGGCACACACTGGACGAGCAGTACTTC. This codes for CSVGHTLDEQYF.

In its sample, this clone was seen once. The chain couples TRBV29-1 to TRBJ2-7; D gene unclear. The CDR3 sequence is 11 residues long. CDR1 SQVTM and CDR2 ANQGSEA come from the germline V gene. Trimming removed 1 base at V and 6 bases at J, with 7 bases between. This CDR3 is CSVEGPGEQYF. The CDR3 bases are TGCAGCGTTGAAGGTCCTGGCGAGCAGTACTTC.

The chain is built from TRBV4-2 and TRBJ1-2; D gene unclear. Germline values: CDR1 LGHNA, CDR2 YNFKEQ. Trimming pared 1 base from V and 8 bases from J, leaving 17 bases between. The CDR3 runs 15 residues. The DNA for the CDR3 is TGTGCCAGCAGCCAAGGAATGGGAGCCGTGTTCGGCTACACCTTC. Protein product: CASSQGMGAVFGYTF.

The rearrangement joins TRBV28 to TRBJ1-5; tentative D call: TRBD1 (6 bases). The CDR3 is made up of 15 amino acids. Germline V gene data show CDR1 as MDHEN and CDR2 as SYDVKM. V lost 6 bases to trimming and J lost 2 bases, with 14 bases between them. The CDR3 protein is CASRGAGDGNQPQHF. The CDR3 nucleotides are TGTGCCAGCAGGGGGGCAGGAGACGGCAATCAGCCCCAGCATTTT.

On this clone: At one boundary the junction diverges from the germline segment, which might be a read error. The CDR3 DNA reads as TGTGCCAGCAGTTGGGGGGCTAGCGGGGGTTTT. Translation gives CASSWGASGGF. J is TRBJ2-3 and V is TRBV2; 10 bases fit TRBD2. Germline V gene data show CDR1 as SNHLY and CDR2 as FYNNEI. CDR3 length: 11 residues.

This chain uses TRBV6-5 with TRBJ2-5; TRBD1 might be the D (5 bases). Trimming pared 2 bases from V and 0 bases from J, leaving 10 bases between. The CDR3 has 15 residues. From germline, CDR1 is MNHEY and CDR2 SVGAGI. The CDR3 nucleotides are TGTGCCAGCAGTTACAGGTGGGGCAACCAAGAGACCCAGTACTTC. It codes for CASSYRWGNQETQYF.

This sequence joins TRBV30 and TRBJ1-4; 7 bases are a match to TRBD1. Germline CDR1 reads GTSNPN; CDR2 reads SVGIG (reference sequence). The trim removed 3 bases at V and 6 bases at J, leaving 7 bases unmatched. The CDR3 covers 14 residues. The CDR3, as DNA: TGTGCCTGGAGCGCCGGGACAGATTATGAAAAACTGTTTTTT. This encodes CAWSAGTDYEKLFF.

This clone was recorded a few times. This sequence joins TRBV6-5 and TRBJ1-1; the D gene is possibly TRBD1 (5 bases). Germline loops: CDR1 MNHEY, CDR2 SVGAGI. V lost 7 bases, J lost 8 bases, and 11 bases lay in between. The CDR3 length is 11 residues. The CDR3 sequence is CASMDTSEAFF. The CDR3 DNA reads TGTGCCAGCATGGACACCTCAGAAGCTTTCTTT.

V and J are TRBV25-1 and TRBJ2-7; D remains ambiguous. This CDR3 has 12 residues. The germline V gene encodes CDR1 MGHDK and CDR2 SYGVNS. V lost 4 bases, J lost 5 bases, and 9 bases lay in between. The CDR3 spells CASSVLSDEQYF. The CDR3 DNA is TGTGCCAGCAGTGTCCTCTCAGACGAGCAGTACTTC.

This chain uses TRBV11-2 with TRBJ2-7, with 9 bases matching TRBD1. J was trimmed by 4 bases and V by 9 bases; bases with no gene match: 10. CDR1 and CDR2 from the germline V gene are SGHAT and FQNNGV. The CDR3 spans 14 residues. The CDR3 region is CASERDRVSYEQYF. The CDR3 nucleotides are TGTGCCAGTGAGCGGGACAGGGTGTCGTACGAGCAGTACTTC.

The gene calls are TRBV28 and TRBJ1-6; possibly TRBD1 for D (5 bases). V was clipped by 5 bases and J by 0 bases, with 11 bases between them. The germline gives CDR1 MDHEN, CDR2 SYDVKM. The CDR3 is 16 amino acids. CDR3 sequence: CASSGTVTSYNSPLHF. DNA for the CDR3: TGTGCCAGCAGTGGGACGGTAACCTCCTATAATTCACCCCTCCACTTT.

This clone is termed medium-sized. J is TRBJ1-3 and V is TRBV6-5; the D is unclear. Germline CDR1 and CDR2: MNHEY and SVGAGI. The V and J ends lost 6 bases and 0 bases respectively, with 9 bases between them. The CDR3 has 14 amino acids. CDR3 in amino acids: CASSHVNSGNTIYF. CDR3 sequence (DNA): TGTGCCAGCAGCCATGTCAACTCTGGAAACACCATATATTTT.

This clone came up a few times. J is TRBJ1-1 and V is TRBV5-1, with 11 bases fitting TRBD1. The V gene end was trimmed by 2 bases and the J gene end by 3 bases; junction bases not matched to a gene: 3. The germline V gene encodes CDR1 SGHRS and CDR2 YFSETQ. This CDR3 comprises 15 residues. The CDR3 nucleotides are TGCGCCAGCAGCTTCTCGGGACAGGGGGACACTGAAGCTTTCTTT. Translated: CASSFSGQGDTEAFF.

This clone has only a few counts. The V and J genes are TRBV29-1 and TRBJ1-1; D is ambiguous. The CDR3 contains 13 residues. Deletions cut 0 bases from V and 0 bases from J, with 5 bases between. Germline CDR1 reads SQVTM; CDR2 reads ANQGSEA. The CDR3 region is CSVEEGLNTEAFF. The CDR3 nucleotides are TGCAGCGTTGAAGAAGGCCTGAACACTGAAGCTTTCTTT.

The DNA for the CDR3 is TGCAGCGTCAAGGGACAGGGGGACACTGAAGCTTTCTTT. Its protein product is CSVKGQGDTEAFF. J is TRBJ1-1 and V is TRBV29-1; 11 bases match TRBD1. After removal of 6 bases from V and 3 bases from J, the junction contained 3 bases not matched to a gene. Germline CDR1 and CDR2: SQVTM and ANQGSEA. The CDR3 is 13 residues long.

The table lists this clone with a few counts. The chain has TRBV7-3 and TRBJ1-2, with a weak D call TRBD1 (6 bases). Trimming removed 2 bases at V and 8 bases at J, with 12 bases between. CDR1 SGHTA and CDR2 FQGTGA come from the germline V gene. The length of the CDR3 is 13 residues. CDR3 coding DNA: TGTGCCAGCAGCTTATCCGCAGGGGCGGGCTACACCTTC. It specifies CASSLSAGAGYTF.

The chain has TRBV30 and TRBJ1-2, with TRBD1 as a possible D gene (6 bases). V shed 2 bases and J shed 10 bases, with 23 bases lying between them. CDR1 GTSNPN and CDR2 SVGIG come from the germline V gene (reference sequence). The CDR3 sequence is 15 residues long. Here the CDR3 DNA reads TGTGCCTGGAGTCTCCCCCCACAGGGAGGGTTTGACTACACCTTC. It translates to CAWSLPPQGGFDYTF.

V and J are TRBV4-3 and TRBJ2-6; D is ambiguous. V dropped 0 bases and J dropped 0 bases, with 6 bases sitting between them. CDR3 length: 16 amino acids. Germline V CDR1 and CDR2: LGHNA, YSLEER. DNA for the CDR3: TGCGCCAGCAGCCAAGATCCGGCCTCTGGGGCCAACGTCCTGACTTTC. Amino acid sequence: CASSQDPASGANVLTF.